These 20 T cell receptor beta chains came from one sample sequenced in a study of T cell clonality in common variable immunodeficiency (dated by TCRdb to the mid-2010s). What the research found in general, with its limitations: CVID TCRbeta sequences reportedly showed fewer deletions and N-nucleotide insertions and lacked highly modified clones with 13 or more V deletions.

These receptors' antigens are unknown. The library was produced with the immunoSEQ multiplex PCR assay. TCRdb mirrors the immuneACCESS table, restricted to in-frame sequences. Some clones are absent from its copies; in checked studies, under half trace to an unresolved V gene, and the reason for the others is unknown. This sample was tabulated with approximately 12,000 clones, among which there are no singletons. Approximately 7% of the sample lies in the top ten. Sequenced material: peripheral blood mononuclear cells. These receptors all come from a human donor with common variable immunodeficiency.

By sample fraction, this clone is medium-sized. The CDR3 goes on 3 residues after the read ends, and that part is filled in from the germline J gene. This chain links TRBV30 with TRBJ2-3; 7 bases agree with TRBD1. Germline V lookup: CDR1 GTSNPN, CDR2 SVGIG (reference sequence). Trimming at V came to 3 bases and at J to 6 bases, leaving 0 bases not matched to a gene. The length of the CDR3 is 11 residues. CDR3 in amino acids: CAWRDRDTQYF. Partial CDR3 DNA: TGTGCCTGGAGGGACAGGGATACG.

To note about this clone: The read gets to within 3 residues of the CDR3 end, and the germline J gene fills in the rest. This chain connects TRBV7-6 to TRBJ2-7; D is ambiguous. The CDR3 is made up of 12 amino acids. V lost 0 bases and J lost 5, with 5 bases in between. Germline-derived CDR1 and CDR2 are SGHVS and FNYEAQ. This CDR3 reads CASSLANNEQYF. The sequenced part of the CDR3 DNA is TGTGCCAGCAGCTTAGCGAACAACGAG.

In its sample, this clone is medium-sized. The missing CDR3 end, 3 residues past where the read stops, is filled in from the germline J gene. The J gene is TRBJ2-2, the V gene TRBV5-1, with 9 positions matching TRBD1. The V gene's germline CDR1 is SGHRS and CDR2 YFSETQ. Trimming at V came to 2 bases and at J to 0 bases, leaving 8 bases not matched to a gene. The CDR3 spans 18 residues. This CDR3 is CASSFGYRGQSNTGELFF. CDR3 DNA, as far as it was read: TGCGCCAGCAGCTTTGGTTACAGGGGGCAATCGAACACCGGGGAG.

The sample holds a few counts of this clone. The read ends 3 residues shy of where the CDR3 ends; the end is completed using the germline J gene. The chain carries TRBV29-1 and TRBJ2-3; D gene uncertain. The V gene lost 3 bases and the J gene lost 3 bases, with 4 bases spanning the gap. The CDR3 contains 11 residues. The germline V gene has CDR1 SQVTM and CDR2 ANQGSEA. The CDR3 sequence is CSVDLTDTQYF. The covered CDR3 bases are TGCAGCGTTGACCTGACAGATACG.

By proportion, this clone is medium-sized. With the read ending 3 residues before the CDR3 end, the germline J gene is used to fill in that end. The V and J genes are TRBV27 and TRBJ2-1, with 8 bases lining up with TRBD2. Unmatched junction bases numbered 8, after V lost 4 bases and J lost 0 bases. This CDR3 has 17 residues. Germline V CDR1 and CDR2: MNHEY, SMNVEV (reference sequence). The CDR3 bases that were read are TGTGCCAGCAGTTCGAGGACTAGCCCGAGCTCCTACAATGAG. This sequence encodes CASSSRTSPSSYNE. The full CDR3 reads CASSSRTSPSSYNEQFF.

The sample holds a few counts of this clone. The CDR3 is cut off 3 residues early in the read; its end comes from the germline J gene. The genes are TRBV30 and TRBJ2-2; 7 nucleotides line up with TRBD1. V dropped 3 bases and J dropped 7; count of bases not matched to a gene: 5. Germline V gene sequence: CDR1 GTSNPN, CDR2 SVGIG (reference sequence). CDR3 length: 13 amino acids. This CDR3 is CAWSRQGGGELFF. The covered CDR3 bases are TGTGCCTGGAGCCGACAGGGCGGCGGGGAG.

This clone was found a few times. The sequence runs out 3 residues before the end of the CDR3; the remainder is reconstructed from the germline J gene. The chain joins TRBV5-6 to TRBJ1-1; 10 bases fit TRBD1. The CDR3 is 15 amino acids. Losses at the gene ends were 4 bases for V and 4 bases for J; bases not matched to a gene: 7. Germline V gene sequence: CDR1 SGHDT, CDR2 YYEEEE. Here the CDR3 reads CASSPTTGGGTEAFF. The part of the CDR3 DNA that was read is TGTGCCAGCAGCCCGACGACAGGGGGCGGCACTGAA. The entire variable domain, with the rest obtained from reference TRBV5-6 and TRBJ1-1, is as follows: DAGVTQSPTHLIKTRGQQVTLRCSPKSGHDTVSWYQQALGQGPQFIFQYYEEEERQRGNFPDRFSGHQFPNYSSELNVNALLLGDSALYLCASSPTTGGGTEAFFGQGTRLTVV.

There are a few counts of this clone. The read comes to an end 3 residues before the CDR3 does, leaving the germline J gene to fill in the end. The rearrangement links TRBV7-6 to TRBJ2-5, with a weak D call TRBD2 (6 bases). V was pared by 3 bases and J by 3 bases, with 17 bases between. Looked up from germline, CDR1 is SGHVS and CDR2 is FNYEAQ. The CDR3 has 16 amino acids. The CDR3 sequence: CASSFPAGTYKETQYF. CDR3 DNA, as far as it was read: TGTGCCAGCAGCTTCCCCGCCGGGACTTACAAAGAGACC. The full variable domain, completed using reference TRBV7-6 and TRBJ2-5, is GAGVSQSPRYKVTKRGQDVALRCDPISGHVSLYWYRQALGQGPEFLTYFNYEAQQDKSGLPNDRFSAERPEGSISTLTIQRTEQRDSAMYRCASSFPAGTYKETQYFGPGTRLLVL.

This clone has a handful of counts. The read finishes 3 residues shy of the CDR3 end, and the germline J gene is used to complete it. The chain employs TRBV7-9 and TRBJ1-1; 8 positions agree with TRBD1. CDR3 length: 15 residues. Germline CDR1 reads SEHNR; CDR2 reads FQNEAQ (reference sequence). Germline trimming cut 3 bases from V and 0 bases from J; bases unmatched to any gene: 3. The CDR3 bases that were read are TGTGCCAGCAGCTTTCCGGGACAGGTGAACACTGAA. Translation gives CASSFPGQVNTE. The complete CDR3 protein is CASSFPGQVNTEAFF. The full variable domain, in which reference TRBV7-9 and TRBJ1-1 provide the parts outside the CDR3, is DTGVSQNPRHKITKRGQNVTFRCDPISEHNRLYWYRQTLGQGPEFLTYFQNEAQLEKSRLLSDRFSAERPKGSFSTLEIQRTEQGDSAMYLCASSFPGQVNTEAFFGQGTRLTVV.

In regard to this clone: The missing CDR3 end, 3 residues past where the read stops, is filled in from the germline J gene. This rearrangement joins TRBV5-1 to TRBJ1-6; possible D gene TRBD1, 5 bases. V was pared by 5 bases and J by 1 base, with 13 bases between. The CDR3 contains 16 residues. The germline V gene has CDR1 SGHRS and CDR2 YFSETQ. The covered CDR3 bases are TGCGCCAGCAGAAGGTCGGAGGGGTCCTATAATTCACCC. Encoded protein: CASRRSEGSYNSP. The whole CDR3 is CASRRSEGSYNSPLHF.

Worth noting for this clone: Read data end 3 residues before the CDR3 end; the end is taken from the germline J gene. The V call is TRBV5-1, the J call TRBJ2-2; 7 bases line up with TRBD1. CDR1 is SGHRS and CDR2 is YFSETQ in the germline V gene. The CDR3 spans 14 residues. The J segment lost 1 base and the V segment lost 3 bases, leaving 0 bases of the junction unmatched. The CDR3: CASSWTGNTGELFF. The covered CDR3 bases are TGCGCCAGCAGCTGGACAGGGAACACCGGGGAG.

A few counts support this clone. The read comes to an end 3 residues before the CDR3 does, leaving the germline J gene to fill in the end. The chain has TRBV20-1 and TRBJ1-6, with 7 bases matching TRBD1. Looked up from germline, CDR1 is DFQATT and CDR2 is SNEGSKA (reference sequence). The V and J ends lost 1 base and 7 bases, in that order; junction bases with no gene match: 10. The CDR3 contains 16 residues. CDR3 DNA, as far as it was read: TGCAGTGCTAGAGGAACGAACGACAGGGTGAATTCACCC. Its translation is CSARGTNDRVNSP. The full CDR3 protein is CSARGTNDRVNSPLHF.

Concerning this clone: The CDR3 extends 3 residues past the end of the read, so its final part is completed from the germline J gene. The chain couples TRBV20-1 to TRBJ2-1; TRBD2 matches at 11 bases. V lost 1 base, J lost 8 bases, and 4 bases stayed unmatched. Per the germline V gene, CDR1 is DFQATT and CDR2 is SNEGSKA (reference sequence). The CDR3 extends over 14 amino acids. This CDR3 is CSARATSGVYEQFF. The DNA read from the CDR3 is TGCAGTGCTAGAGCGACTAGCGGGGTCTATGAG.

In this sample, this clone turned up a few times. The observed sequence ends 3 residues before the CDR3 terminus, with the missing tail filled in from the germline J gene. V gene TRBV7-9 combines with J gene TRBJ1-6, with 7 positions matching TRBD1. CDR1 and CDR2 from the germline V gene are SEHNR and FQNEAQ (reference sequence). After removal of 1 base from V and 6 bases from J, the junction contained 3 bases not matched to a gene. CDR3 length: 15 amino acids. CDR3 sequence reads: CASSLEGGSNSPLHF. The sequenced part of the CDR3 DNA is TGTGCCAGCAGCTTAGAAGGGGGCAGTAATTCACCC.

This clone was counted at least ten times. The sequenced part of the CDR3 DNA is TGCGCCAGCAGCTTGTCGGGACAGACACATTGGAGTGGC. Translation gives CASSLSGQTHWSG. The CDR3 reads in full as CASSLSGQTHWSGYTF. The rearrangement joins TRBV5-1 to TRBJ1-2, with 7 positions matching TRBD1. The CDR3 goes on 3 residues after the read ends, and that part is filled in from the germline J gene. V gave up 1 base and J gave up 7 bases; unmatched junction bases: 13. This CDR3 is built from 16 residues. The germline CDR1 and CDR2 sequences are SGHRS and YFSETQ.

This clone came up a few times. Coverage ceases 3 residues before the CDR3 finishes, and the germline J gene fills in the end. The V call is TRBV2, the J call TRBJ2-5; D may be TRBD2 (5 bases). Germline V lookup: CDR1 SNHLY, CDR2 FYNNEI. V was trimmed by 2 bases and J by 1 base, leaving 14 bases between them. The CDR3 has 16 residues. The covered CDR3 bases are TGTGCCAGCAGTGAAACAACGGCGCGGGTCCAAGAGACC. It codes for CASSETTARVQET. The whole CDR3 region reads CASSETTARVQETQYF.

A few counts support this clone. The read terminates 3 residues ahead of where the CDR3 ends, so the germline J gene completes it. This chain connects TRBV6-1 to TRBJ2-3; 10 bases line up with TRBD2. V lost 2 bases to trimming and J lost 4 bases; unmatched junction nucleotides: 3. The CDR3 extends over 15 amino acids. Germline-derived CDR1 and CDR2 are MNHNS and SASEGT. The sequenced CDR3 bases are TGTGCCAGCAGTGAAAAAGCGGGGGGGCCAGATACG. Its translation is CASSEKAGGPDT. The entire CDR3 is CASSEKAGGPDTQYF.

Notes on this clone: Coverage ceases 3 residues before the CDR3 finishes, and the germline J gene fills in the end. The chain links TRBV7-2 to TRBJ1-5, with D maybe TRBD1 (6 bases). Germline values: CDR1 SGHTA, CDR2 FQGNSA. The CDR3 covers 15 residues. Trimming took off 8 bases at V and 3 bases at J, with 17 bases between the two ends. The sequenced part of the CDR3 DNA is TGTGCCAGCGCCTCCTACCGGGACACCAATCAGCCC. It translates to CASASYRDTNQP. In full, the CDR3 reads CASASYRDTNQPQHF. Combining the CDR3 with reference TRBV7-2 and TRBJ1-5 gives the whole variable domain GAGVSQSPSNKVTEKGKDVELRCDPISGHTALYWYRQSLGQGLEFLIYFQGNSAPDKSGLPSDRFSAERTGGSVSTLTIQRTQQEDSAVYLCASASYRDTNQPQHFGDGTRLSIL.

Turning to this clone: With the read ending 3 residues before the CDR3 end, the germline J gene is used to fill in that end. The chain combines TRBV19 with TRBJ1-5; no reliable D call. The CDR3 totals 14 residues. The germline V gene has CDR1 LNHDA and CDR2 SQIVND (reference sequence). V was pared by 8 bases and J by 0 bases, with 11 bases between. The CDR3 DNA, read in part, is TGTGCCAGTTGTACGGTTTATAGCAATCAGCCC. It specifies CASCTVYSNQP. The full CDR3 protein reads CASCTVYSNQPQHF.

For this clone: The missing CDR3 end, 3 residues past where the read stops, is filled in from the germline J gene. The chain couples TRBV18 to TRBJ1-5; a possible D gene is TRBD1 (5 bases). The V and J ends lost 3 bases and 0 bases respectively, with 15 bases between them. The V gene's germline CDR1 is KGHSH and CDR2 LQKENI. The CDR3 is made up of 17 amino acids. CDR3 DNA (partial): TGTGCCAGCTCACCGAGGGCAGGGAGTAGTAGCAATCAGCCC. Encoded protein: CASSPRAGSSSNQP. The CDR3 reads in full as CASSPRAGSSSNQPQHF.